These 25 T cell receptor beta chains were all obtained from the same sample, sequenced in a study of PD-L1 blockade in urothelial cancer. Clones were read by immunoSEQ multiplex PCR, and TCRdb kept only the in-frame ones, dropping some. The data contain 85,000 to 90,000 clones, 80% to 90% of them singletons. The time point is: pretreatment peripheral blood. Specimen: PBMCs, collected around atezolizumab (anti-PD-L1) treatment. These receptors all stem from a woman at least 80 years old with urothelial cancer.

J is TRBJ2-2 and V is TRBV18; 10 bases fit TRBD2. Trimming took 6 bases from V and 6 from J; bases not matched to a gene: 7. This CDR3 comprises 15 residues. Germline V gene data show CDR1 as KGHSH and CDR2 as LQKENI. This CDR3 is CASSSSGSYAGELFF. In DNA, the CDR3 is TGTGCCAGCTCCTCTAGCGGGAGTTATGCCGGGGAGCTGTTTTTT.

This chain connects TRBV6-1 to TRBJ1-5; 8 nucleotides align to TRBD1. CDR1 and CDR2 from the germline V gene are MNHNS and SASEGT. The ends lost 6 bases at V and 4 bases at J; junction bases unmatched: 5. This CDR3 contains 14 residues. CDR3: CASRPDRDNQPQHF. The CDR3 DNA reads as TGTGCCAGCAGGCCGGACAGGGATAATCAGCCCCAGCATTTT.

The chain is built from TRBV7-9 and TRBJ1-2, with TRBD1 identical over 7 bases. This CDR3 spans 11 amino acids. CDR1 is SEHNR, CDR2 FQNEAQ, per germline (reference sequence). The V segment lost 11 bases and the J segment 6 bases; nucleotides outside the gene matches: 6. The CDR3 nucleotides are TGTGCCGGTTCGGGACAGAATGGCTACACCTTC. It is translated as CAGSGQNGYTF.

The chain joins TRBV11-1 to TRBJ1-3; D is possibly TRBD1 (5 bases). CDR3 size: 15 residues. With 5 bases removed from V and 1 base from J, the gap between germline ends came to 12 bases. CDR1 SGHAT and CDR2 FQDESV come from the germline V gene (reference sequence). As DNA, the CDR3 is TGTGCCAGCAGCCTACAGGAACGATCTGGAAACACCATATATTTT. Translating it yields CASSLQERSGNTIYF.

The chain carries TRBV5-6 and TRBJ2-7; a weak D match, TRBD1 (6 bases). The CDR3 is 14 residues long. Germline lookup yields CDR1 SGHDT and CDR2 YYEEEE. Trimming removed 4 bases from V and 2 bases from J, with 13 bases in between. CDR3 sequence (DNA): TGTGCCAGCAGCCAGACAGGATTTACCTACGAGCAGTACTTC. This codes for CASSQTGFTYEQYF.

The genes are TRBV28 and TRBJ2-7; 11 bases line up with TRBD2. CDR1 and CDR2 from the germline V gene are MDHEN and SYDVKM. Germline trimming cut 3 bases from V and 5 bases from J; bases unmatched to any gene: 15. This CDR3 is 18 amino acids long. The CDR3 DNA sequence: TGTGCCAGCAGTTTCAGGGGTGGGGTTAGCGGGAGGGCCCACGAGCAGTACTTC. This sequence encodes CASSFRGGVSGRAHEQYF.

The CDR3 region is CASSQDYGYTF. CDR3 in DNA: TGTGCCAGCAGTCAGGACTATGGCTACACCTTC. J is TRBJ1-2 and V is TRBV7-9; no clear D gene. V was trimmed by 6 bases and J by 3 bases, leaving 5 bases between them. The CDR3 has 11 amino acids. Germline CDR1 SEHNR, CDR2 FQNEAQ (reference sequence).

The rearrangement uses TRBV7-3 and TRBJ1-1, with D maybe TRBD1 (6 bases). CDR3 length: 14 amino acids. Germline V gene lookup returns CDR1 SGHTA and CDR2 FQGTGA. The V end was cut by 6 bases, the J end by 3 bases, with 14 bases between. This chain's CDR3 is CASRPEQGYTEAFF. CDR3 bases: TGTGCCAGCAGGCCCGAACAGGGCTACACTGAAGCTTTCTTT.

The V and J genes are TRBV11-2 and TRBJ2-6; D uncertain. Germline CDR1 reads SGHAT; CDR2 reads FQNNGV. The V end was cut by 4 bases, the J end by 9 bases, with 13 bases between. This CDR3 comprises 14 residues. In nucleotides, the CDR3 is TGTGCCAGCAGCTCCATGAGAACGAGCAACGTCCTGACTTTC. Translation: CASSSMRTSNVLTF.

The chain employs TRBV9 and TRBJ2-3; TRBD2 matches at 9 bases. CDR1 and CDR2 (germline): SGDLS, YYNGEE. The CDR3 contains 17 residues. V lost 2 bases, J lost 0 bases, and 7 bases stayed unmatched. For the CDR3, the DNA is TGTGCCAGCAGCGTTAGCGGGAGAGAATCCAGCACAGATACGCAGTATTTT. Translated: CASSVSGRESSTDTQYF.

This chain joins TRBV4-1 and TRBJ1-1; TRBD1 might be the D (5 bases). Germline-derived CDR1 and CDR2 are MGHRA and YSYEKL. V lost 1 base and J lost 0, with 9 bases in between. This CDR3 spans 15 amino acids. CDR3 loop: CASSQAKDMNTEAFF. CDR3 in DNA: TGCGCCAGCAGCCAAGCGAAGGACATGAACACTGAAGCTTTCTTT.

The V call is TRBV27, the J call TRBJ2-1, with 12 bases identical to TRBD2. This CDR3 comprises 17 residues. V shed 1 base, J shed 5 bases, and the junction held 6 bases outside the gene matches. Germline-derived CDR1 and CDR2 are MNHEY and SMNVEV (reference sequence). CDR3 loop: CASSLFYGTSGHNEQFF. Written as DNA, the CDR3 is TGTGCCAGCAGTTTATTTTATGGGACTAGCGGGCACAATGAGCAGTTCTTC.

CDR3 sequence: CASSGGWVAGGRTDTQYF. The CDR3 DNA is TGCGCCAGCAGTGGAGGGTGGGTCGCGGGAGGGAGAACAGATACGCAGTATTTT. The genes are TRBV10-2 and TRBJ2-3; 9 positions match TRBD2. Germline trimming cut 4 bases from V and 3 bases from J; bases unmatched to any gene: 14. Per the germline V gene, CDR1 is WSHSY and CDR2 is SAAADI. The CDR3 totals 18 residues.

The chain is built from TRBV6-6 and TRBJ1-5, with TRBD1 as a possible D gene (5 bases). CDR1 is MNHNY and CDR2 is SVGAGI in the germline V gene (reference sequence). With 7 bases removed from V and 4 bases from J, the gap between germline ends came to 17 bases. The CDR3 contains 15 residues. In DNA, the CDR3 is TGTGCCAGCAAAATCCGGGACGGAGGGAATCAGCCCCAGCATTTT. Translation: CASKIRDGGNQPQHF.

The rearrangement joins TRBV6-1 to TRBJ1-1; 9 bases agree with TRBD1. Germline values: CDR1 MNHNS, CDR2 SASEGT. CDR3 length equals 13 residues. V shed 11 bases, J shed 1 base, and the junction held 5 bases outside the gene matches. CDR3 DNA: TGTGCCGGTGGACAGGGGACGAACACTGAAGCTTTCTTT. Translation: CAGGQGTNTEAFF.

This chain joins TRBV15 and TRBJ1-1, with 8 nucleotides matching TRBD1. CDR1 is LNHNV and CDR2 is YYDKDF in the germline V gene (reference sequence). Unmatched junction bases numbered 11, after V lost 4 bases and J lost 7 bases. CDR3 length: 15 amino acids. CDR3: CATSTSGTGGDEAFF. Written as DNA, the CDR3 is TGTGCCACCAGCACCTCCGGGACAGGTGGTGATGAAGCTTTCTTT.

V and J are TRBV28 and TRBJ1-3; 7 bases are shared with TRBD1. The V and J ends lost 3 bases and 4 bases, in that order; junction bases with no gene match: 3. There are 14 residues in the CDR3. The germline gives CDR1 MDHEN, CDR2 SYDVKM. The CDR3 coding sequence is TGTGCCAGCAGTTTCCCGACAGGGGGAAACACCATATATTTT. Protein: CASSFPTGGNTIYF.

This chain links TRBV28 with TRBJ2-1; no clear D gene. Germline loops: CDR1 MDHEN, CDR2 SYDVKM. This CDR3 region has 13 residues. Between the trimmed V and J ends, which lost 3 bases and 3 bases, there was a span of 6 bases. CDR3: CASSFRLYNEQFF. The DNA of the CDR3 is TGTGCCAGCAGTTTCCGACTCTACAATGAGCAGTTCTTC. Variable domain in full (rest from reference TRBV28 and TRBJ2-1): DVKVTQSSRYLVKRTGEKVFLECVQDMDHENMFWYRQDPGLGLRLIYFSYDVKMKEKGDIPEGYSVSREKKERFSLILESASTNQTSMYLCASSFRLYNEQFFGPGTRLTVL.

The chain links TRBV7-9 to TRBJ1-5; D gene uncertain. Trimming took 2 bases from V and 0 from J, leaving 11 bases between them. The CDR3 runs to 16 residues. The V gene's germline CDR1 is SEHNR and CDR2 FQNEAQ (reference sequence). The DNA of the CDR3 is TGTGCCAGCAGCTTAATGGAGGGATATAGCAATCAGCCCCAGCATTTT. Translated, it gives CASSLMEGYSNQPQHF.

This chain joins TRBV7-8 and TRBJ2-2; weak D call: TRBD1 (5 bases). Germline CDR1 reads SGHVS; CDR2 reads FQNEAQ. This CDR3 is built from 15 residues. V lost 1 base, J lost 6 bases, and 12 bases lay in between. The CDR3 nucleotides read TGTGCCAGCAGCTTAGAGGGCAGGGCGGCCGGGGAGCTGTTTTTT. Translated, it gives CASSLEGRAAGELFF.

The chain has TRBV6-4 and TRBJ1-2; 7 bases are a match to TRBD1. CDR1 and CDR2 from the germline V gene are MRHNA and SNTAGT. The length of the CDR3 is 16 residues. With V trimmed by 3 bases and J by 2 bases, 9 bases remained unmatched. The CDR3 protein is CASSDSGQAENYGYTF. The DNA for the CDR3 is TGTGCCAGCAGTGATTCCGGACAGGCCGAAAACTATGGCTACACCTTC.

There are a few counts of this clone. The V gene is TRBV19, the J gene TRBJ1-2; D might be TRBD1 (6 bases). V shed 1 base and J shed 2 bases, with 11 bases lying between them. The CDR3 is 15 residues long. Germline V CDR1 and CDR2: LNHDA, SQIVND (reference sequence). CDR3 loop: CASSIAAGVNYGYTF. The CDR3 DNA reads TGTGCCAGTAGTATAGCGGCAGGGGTAAACTATGGCTACACCTTC.

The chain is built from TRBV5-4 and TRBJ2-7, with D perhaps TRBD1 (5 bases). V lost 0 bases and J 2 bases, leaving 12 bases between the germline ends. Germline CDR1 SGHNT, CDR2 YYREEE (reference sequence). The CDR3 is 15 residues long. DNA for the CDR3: TGTGCCAGCAGCTTGGAGGCAGGGCGAACCTACGAGCAGTACTTC. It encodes CASSLEAGRTYEQYF.

The CDR3 sequence is CATPGDSTGGEQYF. Written as DNA, the CDR3 is TGTGCCACCCCCGGGGACTCCACGGGAGGGGAGCAGTACTTC. The chain couples TRBV19 to TRBJ2-7; TRBD2 matches 8 bases. V gave up 10 bases and J gave up 7 bases; unmatched junction bases: 15. The CDR3 has 14 residues. The germline V gene has CDR1 LNHDA and CDR2 SQIVND (reference sequence).

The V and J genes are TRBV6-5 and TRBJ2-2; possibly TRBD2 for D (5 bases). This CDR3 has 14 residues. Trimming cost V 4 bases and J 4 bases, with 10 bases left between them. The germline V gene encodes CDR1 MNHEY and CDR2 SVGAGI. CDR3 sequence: CASSWRGPTGELFF. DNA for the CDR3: TGTGCCAGCAGTTGGCGAGGGCCCACCGGGGAGCTGTTTTTT.